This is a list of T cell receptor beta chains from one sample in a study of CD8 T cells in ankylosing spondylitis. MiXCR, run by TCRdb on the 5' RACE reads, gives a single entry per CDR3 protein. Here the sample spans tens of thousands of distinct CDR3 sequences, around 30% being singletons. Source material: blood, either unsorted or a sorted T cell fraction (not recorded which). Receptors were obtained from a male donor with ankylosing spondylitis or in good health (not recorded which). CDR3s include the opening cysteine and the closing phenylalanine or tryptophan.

CASSLPRGRRNSPLHF | TRBV28
CSARLRRNEQFF | TRBV20-1
CASSPRLDSGNTIYF | TRBV3-1
CASSVTQVMIGEKLFF | TRBV9
CATSDFEQPQHF | TRBV24-1
CASRPGTGVVYTEAFF | TRBV5-6
CASSLGQDNQPQHF | TRBV5-1
CASRPTGGELFF | TRBV3-1
CASSLGPGAGETQYF | TRBV5-5
CSARTGIGTGELFF | TRBV20-1
CSVDTQYF | TRBV29-1
CSARRRMNTEAFF | TRBV20-1
CASSPNRGNEQFF | TRBV4-1
CASIPLRGNNEQFF | TRBV11-2
CASSLDPGTGWIVGYTF | TRBV11-2
CSARDQGRFTEAFF | TRBV20-1
CATSRVRENSYLTEQFF | TRBV15
CSAGSRLAGLQETQYF | TRBV20-1
CSASPWQGYTEAFF | TRBV20-1
CASSVGLAGGKSSYEQYF | TRBV9
CASSRGRVDTQYF | TRBV5-6
CSAEIWGTEAFF | TRBV20-1
CASSLDGTGNQPQHF | TRBV7-3
CASSMRHGGTEAFF | TRBV5-1
CASSYPTATDTQYF | TRBV6-5
CASSPGNQETQYF | TRBV5-4
CATSSQTVGSPLHF | TRBV15
CASSSSGTDSYEQYF | TRBV5-1
CASSLSSYGYTF | TRBV5-1
CASSLLEDTQYF | TRBV7-6
CASSAGQGFSYNEQFF | TRBV19
CASSAGRNNSPLHF | TRBV27
CATSDTTGDEQFF | TRBV24-1
CASSLYSGETGELFF | TRBV5-6
CSVGTSWEQYF | TRBV29-1
CASSSGLAGGPAGSNEQFF | TRBV5-1
CASSPPGVGPQHF | TRBV12-3/TRBV12-4
CASSLVASGDNEQFF | TRBV7-2
CATSRGGTGDHEQYF | TRBV15
CATSISPGQGDEQYF | TRBV15
CASSLESGGYTF | TRBV12-3/TRBV12-4